This TCR beta chain appears in the sequencing data of a study of T-cell reconstitution after alpha-beta-depleted transplantation in children. Preparation of the TCRbeta library was carried out with unique molecular identifiers. A single record per CDR3 protein comes from TCRdb applying MiXCR to the PCR reads. The top ten hold about 9.4% of the sample, which has hundreds of thousands of distinct CDR3 sequences, about a tenth seen once. From germline, CDR1 is KGHSH and CDR2 LQKENI. The CDR3 consists of 15 residues. V lost 3 bases, J lost 1 base, and 4 bases stayed unmatched. Sequencing used PBMCs from the stem cell graft donor, obtained from the stem cell graft. The chain uses TRBV18 and TRBJ1-1; 8 nucleotides match TRBD1. The source is a human donor who donated a stem cell graft to a child with SCID. The CDR3 bases are TGTGCCAGCTCACCTTGGACAGGGTCGAACACTGAAGCTTTCTTT. Its protein product is CASSPWTGSNTEAFF.